These T cell receptor beta chains were read from a single sample in a study of human T cells and chemical hapten exposure. TCRdb fed the RACE reads into MiXCR, producing one record per CDR3 protein. Among 140,000 or so distinct CDR3 sequences listed, about 10% were seen once. The sequenced sample was whole blood, obtained in connection with sensitization to the hapten diphenylcyclopropenone (DPC). The source is a woman in her 50s with alopecia areata. Some clones in this sample may be carry-over from other donors' samples. The conserved cysteine and the conserved F or W are not part of the CDR3 here.

TRBJ2-5	TRBV20-1	SAGNLRTGGETQY
TRBJ2-7	TRBV28	ANRGQGRSEQY
TRBJ2-3	TRBV6-4	ASSEQGQRDTQY
TRBJ2-5	TRBV20-1	SARGGGRETQY
TRBJ1-2	TRBV2	ASSVGQGPYGYT
TRBJ2-2	TRBV3-1	ASSRAAFTGELF
TRBJ1-2	TRBV5-1	ASSLGVDTDGYT
TRBJ2-1	TRBV20-1	SARGLAGGYNEQF
TRBJ2-7	TRBV28	ASSRLHEQY
TRBJ1-1	TRBV29-1	SVAWGNTEAF
TRBJ2-1	TRBV14	ASTPSGTLSYNEQF
TRBJ1-1	TRBV28	ASSQGRSAEAF
TRBJ2-4	TRBV7-2	ASSLAAGGNIQY
TRBJ2-3	TRBV29-1	SVVAASTDTQY
TRBJ2-1	TRBV6-5	ASRQRGRTYNEQF
TRBJ2-4	TRBV20-1	SASVPIAKNIQY
TRBJ2-7	TRBV6-2/TRBV6-3	ASSYIPGQQISYEQY
TRBJ2-1	TRBV11-2	ASSPSSGSSSYNEQF
TRBJ2-3	TRBV11-2	ASSSRGTGGVDTQY
TRBJ1-2	TRBV10-1	ASSESPEYGYT
TRBJ2-1	TRBV29-1	SAGTSGGSSSYNEQF
TRBJ2-5	TRBV2	ASRTDRLQETQY
TRBJ2-2	TRBV14	ASSQARGGELF
TRBJ2-1	TRBV11-2	ASSSRTLREF
TRBJ2-3	TRBV4-3	ASSQGVQQTTDTQY
TRBJ1-1	TRBV6-5	ASRPWTVFMNTEAF
TRBJ2-1	TRBV29-1	SASGGSNEQF
TRBJ1-2	TRBV5-4	ASSPGTGAMNYGYT
TRBJ2-1	TRBV28	ASSPYPNEQF
TRBJ1-5	TRBV10-3	AISEIHWDSNQPQH
TRBJ2-1	TRBV12-5	ASGFYNEQF
TRBJ1-5	TRBV20-1	SASEDNSNQPQH
TRBJ2-6	TRBV20-1	SARVPGQGALTGANVLT
TRBJ2-2	TRBV27	ASRDGGFATGELF
TRBJ2-2	TRBV3-1	ASSQVLAGGNTGELF
TRBJ2-3	TRBV29-1	SATGLTDTQY
TRBJ2-2	TRBV4-3	ASSQMGQAAGELF
TRBJ1-2	TRBV30	AWIRGYGYT
TRBJ1-2	TRBV2	ASSEGTSFGYT
TRBJ1-1	TRBV6-1	ASTPGGYTEAF
TRBJ2-3	TRBV9	ASRASGGPDTQY
TRBJ2-1	TRBV12-3/TRBV12-4	ASTAEGYEQF
TRBJ2-2	TRBV7-3	ASSLRSVTLGTGELF
TRBJ2-1	TRBV20-1	SAPQSGPNEQF
TRBJ2-2	TRBV30	AYRDRDYTGELF
TRBJ1-2	TRBV10-3	AINPTQGDRNYGYT
TRBJ2-1	TRBV7-3	ASSLWASGSFNEQF
TRBJ2-5	TRBV20-1	SASPHPGGETQY
TRBJ2-1	TRBV6-5	ASSYSGDNEQF
TRBJ2-4	TRBV28	ASSLIRTQSAKNIQY
TRBJ1-4	TRBV20-1	SARRGEAVATNEKLF